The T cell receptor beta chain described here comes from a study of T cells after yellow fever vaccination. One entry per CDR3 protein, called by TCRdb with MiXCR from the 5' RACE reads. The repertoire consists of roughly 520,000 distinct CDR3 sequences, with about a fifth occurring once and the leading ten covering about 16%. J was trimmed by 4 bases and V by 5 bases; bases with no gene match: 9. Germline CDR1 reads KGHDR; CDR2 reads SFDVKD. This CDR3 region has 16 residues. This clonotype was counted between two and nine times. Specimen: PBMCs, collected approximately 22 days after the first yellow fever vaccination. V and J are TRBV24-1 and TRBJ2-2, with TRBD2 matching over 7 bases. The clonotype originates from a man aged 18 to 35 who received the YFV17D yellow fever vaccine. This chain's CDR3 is CATSVPTGGPTGELFF. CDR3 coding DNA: TGTGCCACCAGTGTACCCACGGGAGGACCCACCGGGGAGCTGTTTTTT.